This T cell receptor beta chain was observed in a study of T cell responses to AZD1222 COVID-19 vaccine. Clones were read by immunoSEQ multiplex PCR, and TCRdb kept only the in-frame ones, dropping some. Altogether fewer than 100,000 clones are present, around 94% being singletons, with the ten largest covering 10% to 15%. V dropped 4 bases and J dropped 0 bases, with 13 bases sitting between them. CDR1 and CDR2 from the germline V gene are MDHEN and SYDVKM. The CDR3 is made up of 16 amino acids. The chain combines TRBV28 with TRBJ2-1; TRBD2 is a possible D gene (6 bases). Material: peripheral blood, obtained on day 0 of AZD1222 vaccination. This receptor was taken from an adult in good health. The CDR3 nucleotides read TGTGCCAGCAGTTCCCAGGGCGGGAACTCCTACAATGAGCAGTTCTTC. Translating it yields CASSSQGGNSYNEQFF.